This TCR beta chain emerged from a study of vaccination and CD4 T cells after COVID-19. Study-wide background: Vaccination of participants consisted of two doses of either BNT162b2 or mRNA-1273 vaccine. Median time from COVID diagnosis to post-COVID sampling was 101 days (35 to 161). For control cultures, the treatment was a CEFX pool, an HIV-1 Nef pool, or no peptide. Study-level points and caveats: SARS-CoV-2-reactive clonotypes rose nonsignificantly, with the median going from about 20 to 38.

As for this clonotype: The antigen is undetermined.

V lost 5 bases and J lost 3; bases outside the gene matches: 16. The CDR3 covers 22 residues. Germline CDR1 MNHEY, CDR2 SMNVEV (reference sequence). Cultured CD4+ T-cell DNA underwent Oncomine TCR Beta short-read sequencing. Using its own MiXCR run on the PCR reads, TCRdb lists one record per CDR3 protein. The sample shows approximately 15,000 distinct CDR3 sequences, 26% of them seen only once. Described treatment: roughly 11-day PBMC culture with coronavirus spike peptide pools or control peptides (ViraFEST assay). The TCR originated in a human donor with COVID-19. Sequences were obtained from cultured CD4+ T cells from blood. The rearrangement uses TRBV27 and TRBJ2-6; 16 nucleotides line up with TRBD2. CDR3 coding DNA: TGTGCCAGCAGTCCAACAGGAACCGGGACTAGCGGGGGGGCTGGTGGGGCCAACGTCCTGACTTTC. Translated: CASSPTGTGTSGGAGGANVLTF.